This is a list of T cell receptor beta chains from one sample in a study of blood T cell repertoires in COVID-19. This table comes from immunoSEQ multiplex PCR, and its TCRdb copy is limited to in-frame clones, with some not included. This sample has around 130,000 clones, with around nine tenths found just once. The material sequenced was peripheral blood. Receptor source: a human donor in a cohort sampled during active COVID-19. Both conserved end residues are part of each CDR3. The order of the fields is V gene, clone size, J gene, D gene, CDR3 DNA, CDR3 protein. The D gene is left open where the match is weak. A clone size is listed for some rows: how often the clone was seen (once, few, many), or a class if it is expanded.

V: TRBV7-8; size: -; J: TRBJ1-1; D: -; DNA: TGTGCCAGCAGCTTAGGGCAGGCCTCCGGGGGAGCTTTCTTT; CDR3: CASSLGQASGGAFF
V: TRBV7-9; size: -; J: TRBJ1-4; D: TRBD1; DNA: TGTGCCAGCACCCAAGGGGGCTTCACTAATGAAAAACTGTTTTTT; CDR3: CASTQGGFTNEKLFF
V: TRBV6-1; size: -; J: TRBJ1-4; D: -; DNA: TGTGCCAGCAGTGGGATCGGACAGCTCTGGGCAGCTAATGAAAAACTGTTTTTT; CDR3: CASSGIGQLWAANEKLFF
V: TRBV2; size: -; J: TRBJ2-3; D: -; DNA: TGTGCCAGCAGGGGGACTAGCACAGATACGCAGTATTTT; CDR3: CASRGTSTDTQYF
V: TRBV19; size: -; J: TRBJ1-5; D: -; DNA: TGTGCCAGTACCATGAGACAGTTTTATCAGCCCCAGCATTTT; CDR3: CASTMRQFYQPQHF
V: TRBV11-2; size: -; J: TRBJ2-7; D: -; DNA: TGTGCCAGCAGCCAAACGACAGGACCCTCCTACGAGCAGTACTTC; CDR3: CASSQTTGPSYEQYF
V: TRBV25-1; size: -; J: TRBJ1-2; D: TRBD1; DNA: TGTGCCAGCAGTGACGCCGGGACAGGGGAGATCTATGGCTACACCTTC; CDR3: CASSDAGTGEIYGYTF
V: TRBV5-6; size: -; J: TRBJ2-1; D: TRBD2; DNA: TGTGCCAGCAGCCTGCTAGCGGGAGGGAATGAGCAGTTCTTC; CDR3: CASSLLAGGNEQFF
V: TRBV30; size: -; J: TRBJ1-5; D: -; DNA: TGTGCCTGGAGTGCCAGGACAGTTAATCAGCCCCAGCATTTT; CDR3: CAWSARTVNQPQHF
V: TRBV7-8; size: few; J: TRBJ2-2; D: -; DNA: TGTGCCAGCAGCCCCTTGTGGGAAGGAGGAACCGGGGAGCTGTTTTTT; CDR3: CASSPLWEGGTGELFF
V: TRBV4-2; size: -; J: TRBJ2-7; D: -; DNA: TGTGCCAGCAGCCGAGACCCACCCGGGATTTCCTCCTACGAGCAGTACTTC; CDR3: CASSRDPPGISSYEQYF
V: TRBV13; size: -; J: TRBJ1-1; D: TRBD1; DNA: TGTGCCAGCAGCCTCGGACAGGGGGGGAACACTGAAGCTTTCTTT; CDR3: CASSLGQGGNTEAFF
V: TRBV9; size: -; J: TRBJ2-3; D: -; DNA: TGTGCCAGCAGCCCGCGGGACCCCACAGATACGCAGTATTTT; CDR3: CASSPRDPTDTQYF
V: TRBV16; size: -; J: TRBJ1-4; D: -; DNA: TGTGCCAGCAGCCCCGGGACAACCGGCGGCTCAACTAATGAAAAACTGTTTTTT; CDR3: CASSPGTTGGSTNEKLFF
V: TRBV6-5; size: once; J: TRBJ1-6; D: -; DNA: TGTGCCAGCAAGGAGGGGACGAATTCACCCCTCCACTTT; CDR3: CASKEGTNSPLHF
V: TRBV7-8; size: -; J: TRBJ2-5; D: TRBD2; DNA: TGTGCCAGCAGCTTCGGGACTAGCGTTGAGACCCAGTACTTC; CDR3: CASSFGTSVETQYF